The 6 T cell receptor beta chains given below trace back to one sample, sequenced in a study of T cell changes during pregnancy in multiple sclerosis. TCRdb's copy holds only in-frame clones and misses some; the assay was immunoSEQ multiplex PCR. The sample holds more than 25,000 clones, roughly 87% seen once. The material sequenced was CD8+ T cells from peripheral blood mononuclear cells, taken in the first trimester of pregnancy. These receptors all stem from a female donor with multiple sclerosis, enrolled in a pregnancy study.

The rearrangement links TRBV27 to TRBJ2-2; 9 nucleotides match TRBD1. The V gene's germline CDR1 is MNHEY and CDR2 SMNVEV (reference sequence). The CDR3 spans 15 residues. J lost 7 bases, V lost 5 bases, and 8 bases had no gene match. CDR3 bases: TGTGCCAGCAGTCCCGGGACAGGGTTGATCGGGGAGCTGTTTTTT. Translation gives CASSPGTGLIGELFF.

The chain is built from TRBV7-6 and TRBJ2-1, with D perhaps TRBD1 (5 bases). Looked up from germline, CDR1 is SGHVS and CDR2 is FNYEAQ. The V and J ends lost 0 bases and 5 bases respectively, with 8 bases between them. CDR3 length: 14 residues. CDR3 region: CASSLAGLDNEQFF. CDR3 nucleotides: TGTGCCAGCAGCTTAGCGGGGCTAGACAATGAGCAGTTCTTC.

The V and J genes are TRBV18 and TRBJ1-2, with a possible D match to TRBD1 (6 bases). Germline-derived CDR1 and CDR2 are KGHSH and LQKENI. V lost 2 bases and J 7 bases, leaving 17 bases between the germline ends. This CDR3 spans 15 amino acids. The chain's CDR3 is CASSPSTTDRGGYTF. As DNA, the CDR3 is TGTGCCAGCTCACCAAGTACCACGGACAGAGGTGGCTACACCTTC.

The rearrangement joins TRBV28 to TRBJ1-6; D not resolved. Germline CDR1 is MDHEN and CDR2 is SYDVKM. The V end lost 3 bases, the J end lost 9 bases, and 12 bases lay between the germline ends. The CDR3 sequence is 14 residues long. This chain's CDR3 is CASSLVKGGSPLHF. The CDR3 nucleotides are TGTGCCAGCAGTTTGGTGAAGGGAGGTTCACCCCTCCACTTT. The full variable domain, completed using reference TRBV28 and TRBJ1-6, is DVKVTQSSRYLVKRTGEKVFLECVQDMDHENMFWYRQDPGLGLRLIYFSYDVKMKEKGDIPEGYSVSREKKERFSLILESASTNQTSMYLCASSLVKGGSPLHFGNGTRLTVT.

The V and J genes are TRBV11-2 and TRBJ1-1; D call uncertain. This CDR3 comprises 15 residues. V dropped 1 base and J dropped 4 bases, with 13 bases sitting between them. Germline V gene sequence: CDR1 SGHAT, CDR2 FQNNGV. DNA of the CDR3: TGTGCCAGCAGCTTAGCTGGGGTGGGGAGCACTGAAGCTTTCTTT. Translation gives CASSLAGVGSTEAFF. Drawing the rest from reference TRBV11-2 and TRBJ1-1, the complete variable domain is EAGVAQSPRYKIIEKRQSVAFWCNPISGHATLYWYQQILGQGPKLLIQFQNNGVVDDSQLPKDRFSAERLKGVDSTLKIQPAKLEDSAVYLCASSLAGVGSTEAFFGQGTRLTVV.

V usage is TRBV27 and J usage is TRBJ2-7; a possible D gene is TRBD2 (6 bases). Between the trimmed V and J ends, which lost 5 bases and 2 bases, there was a span of 13 bases. This CDR3 region has 14 residues. CDR1 is MNHEY and CDR2 is SMNVEV in the germline V gene (reference sequence). CDR3 sequence reads: CASSPGVLTYEQYF. CDR3 coding DNA: TGTGCCAGCAGTCCGGGGGTACTGACCTACGAGCAGTACTTC.